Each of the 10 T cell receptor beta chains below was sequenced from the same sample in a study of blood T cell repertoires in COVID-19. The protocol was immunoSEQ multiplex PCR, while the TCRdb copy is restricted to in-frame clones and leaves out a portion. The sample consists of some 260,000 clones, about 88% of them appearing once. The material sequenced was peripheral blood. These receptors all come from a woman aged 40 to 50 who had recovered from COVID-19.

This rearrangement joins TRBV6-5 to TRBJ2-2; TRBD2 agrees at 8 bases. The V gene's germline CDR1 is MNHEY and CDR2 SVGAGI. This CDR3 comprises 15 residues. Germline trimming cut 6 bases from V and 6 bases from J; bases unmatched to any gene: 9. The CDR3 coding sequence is TGTGCCAGCAGCCCGGGGGGGAAGCGTTCCGGGGAGCTGTTTTTT. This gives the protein CASSPGGKRSGELFF.

This chain's CDR3 is CAISDRGTMNTEAFF. CDR3 sequence (DNA): TGTGCCATCAGTGACCGGGGGACCATGAACACTGAAGCTTTCTTT. The J gene is TRBJ1-1, the V gene TRBV10-3; possible D gene TRBD1, 5 bases. The V gene lost 3 bases and the J gene lost 0 bases, with 11 bases spanning the gap. CDR3 size: 15 residues. Germline CDR1 is ENHRY and CDR2 is SYGVKD.

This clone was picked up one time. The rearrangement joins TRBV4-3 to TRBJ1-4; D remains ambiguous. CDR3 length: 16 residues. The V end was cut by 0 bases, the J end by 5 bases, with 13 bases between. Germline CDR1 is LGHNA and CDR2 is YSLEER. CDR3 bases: TGCGCCAGCAGCCAAGAGCCCCGTACCGGGAATGAAAAACTGTTTTTT. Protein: CASSQEPRTGNEKLFF.

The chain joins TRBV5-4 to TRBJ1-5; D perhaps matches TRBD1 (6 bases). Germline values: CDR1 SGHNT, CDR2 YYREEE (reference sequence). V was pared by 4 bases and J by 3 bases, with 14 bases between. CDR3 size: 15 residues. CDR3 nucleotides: TGTGCCAGCAGCCACGGGGGGGGGCCCAATCAGCCCCAGCATTTT. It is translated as CASSHGGGPNQPQHF.

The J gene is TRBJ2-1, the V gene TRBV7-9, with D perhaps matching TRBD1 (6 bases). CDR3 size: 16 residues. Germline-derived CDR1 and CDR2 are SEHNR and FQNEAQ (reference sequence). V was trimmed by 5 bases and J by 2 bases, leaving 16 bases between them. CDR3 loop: CASSPTRGPTYNEQFF. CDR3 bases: TGTGCCAGCAGCCCCACCAGGGGTCCCACCTACAATGAGCAGTTCTTC.

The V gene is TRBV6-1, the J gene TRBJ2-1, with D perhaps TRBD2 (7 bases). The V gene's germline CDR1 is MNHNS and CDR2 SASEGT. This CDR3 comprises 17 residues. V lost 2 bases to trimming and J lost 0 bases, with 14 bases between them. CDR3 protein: CASSERGGGFSYNEQFF. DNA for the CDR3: TGTGCCAGCAGTGAAAGGGGGGGCGGATTCTCCTACAATGAGCAGTTCTTC.

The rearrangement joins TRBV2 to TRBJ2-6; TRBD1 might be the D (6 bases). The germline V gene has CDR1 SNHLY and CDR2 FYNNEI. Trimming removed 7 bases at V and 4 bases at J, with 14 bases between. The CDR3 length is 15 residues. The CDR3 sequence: CASIRGWLGANVLTF. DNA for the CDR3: TGTGCCAGCATCAGGGGATGGTTGGGGGCCAACGTCCTGACTTTC.

The CDR3 coding sequence is TGCAGTGCTAGTTCTCCCGAGCAGTACTTC. Its translation is CSASSPEQYF. The gene calls are TRBV20-1 and TRBJ2-7; D call uncertain. The germline gives CDR1 DFQATT, CDR2 SNEGSKA (reference sequence). Deletions cut 3 bases from V and 6 bases from J, with 6 bases between. The CDR3 has 10 amino acids.

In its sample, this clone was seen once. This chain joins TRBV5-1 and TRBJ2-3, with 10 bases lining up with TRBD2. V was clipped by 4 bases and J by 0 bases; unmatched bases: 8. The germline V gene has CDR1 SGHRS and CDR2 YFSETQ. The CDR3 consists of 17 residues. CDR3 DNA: TGCGCCAGCAGCCCATTAGCGGGAGGACCTAGCACAGATACGCAGTATTTT. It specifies CASSPLAGGPSTDTQYF.

In DNA form, the CDR3 reads TGTGCCAGCAGCACGCGACTAGCGGGAGGGCCTGGTGGGGAGACCCAGTACTTC. Translation gives CASSTRLAGGPGGETQYF. V and J are TRBV3-1 (or the pseudogene TRBV3-2) and TRBJ2-5; 14 bases are shared with TRBD2. V dropped 5 bases and J dropped 5; count of bases not matched to a gene: 13. The CDR3 spans 18 residues. Germline V gene lookup returns CDR1 LGHDT and CDR2 YNNKEL (reference sequence).